Listed here are 13 T cell receptor beta chains from one sample, sequenced in a study of blood T cell repertoires in COVID-19. Profiling relied on immunoSEQ multiplex PCR, and the TCRdb table lists in-frame clones only, not all of them. The sample records 250,000 or so clones, 85% to 90% being singletons. The sample was peripheral blood. These receptors were collected from a woman in her 40s who had recovered from COVID-19.

V is TRBV5-1 and J is TRBJ1-5; D call uncertain. V was trimmed by 0 bases and J by 0 bases, leaving 13 bases between them. Per the germline V gene, CDR1 is SGHRS and CDR2 is YFSETQ. The CDR3 has 17 amino acids. CDR3 DNA: TGCGCCAGCAGCTTGGAGGGCAGAGACTATAGCAATCAGCCCCAGCATTTT. As protein: CASSLEGRDYSNQPQHF.

The chain joins TRBV12-3 or TRBV12-4 to TRBJ2-7, with 7 bases lining up with TRBD2. This CDR3 comprises 12 residues. V lost 5 bases to trimming and J lost 3 bases; unmatched junction nucleotides: 1. The CDR3 DNA follows: TGTGCCAGCAGTCCGGGGGGCTACGAGCAGTACTTC. Protein sequence: CASSPGGYEQYF.

The chain couples TRBV5-5 to TRBJ2-1; D gene ambiguous. Trimming removed 3 bases at V and 0 bases at J, with 10 bases between. CDR1 and CDR2 (germline): SGHKS, YYEKEE (reference sequence). The CDR3 contains 15 residues. The CDR3 DNA is TGTGCCAGCAGCTCTCATAGTGGCTCCTACAATGAGCAGTTCTTC. It codes for CASSSHSGSYNEQFF.

The chain recombines TRBV10-3 with TRBJ1-4, with D possibly TRBD1 on 5 matching bases. Germline assignment: CDR1 ENHRY and CDR2 SYGVKD. The V end was cut by 8 bases, the J end by 7 bases, with 23 bases between. The CDR3 extends over 16 amino acids. The CDR3 is CAIGGNGAEGGEKLFF. DNA for the CDR3: TGTGCCATCGGAGGGAACGGGGCTGAAGGCGGTGAAAAACTGTTTTTT.

This clone has only a few counts. V and J are TRBV5-4 and TRBJ2-5; possibly TRBD2 for D (5 bases). Germline CDR1 SGHNT, CDR2 YYREEE (reference sequence). Trimming pared 1 base from V and 4 bases from J, leaving 8 bases between. This CDR3 has 13 amino acids. This CDR3 is CASSLTGSETQYF. The CDR3 DNA sequence: TGTGCCAGCAGCTTGACGGGGTCAGAGACCCAGTACTTC.

V usage is TRBV27 and J usage is TRBJ2-3, with D hard to call. Germline V CDR1 and CDR2: MNHEY, SMNVEV (reference sequence). This CDR3 is 14 amino acids long. The V end was cut by 3 bases, the J end by 0 bases, with 7 bases between. The CDR3, as DNA: TGTGCCAGCAGTTTGAGTAGCAGCACAGATACGCAGTATTTT. This encodes CASSLSSSTDTQYF.

This clone was recorded once. The genes are TRBV6-5 and TRBJ1-5; 10 bases line up with TRBD1. Losses at the gene ends were 6 bases for V and 7 bases for J; bases not matched to a gene: 3. The CDR3 consists of 13 residues. Germline CDR1 reads MNHEY; CDR2 reads SVGAGI. In DNA, the CDR3 is TGTGCCAGCAGCAGGGACAGGGGCCAGCCCCAGCATTTT. It translates to CASSRDRGQPQHF.

This rearrangement joins TRBV6-5 to TRBJ1-4, with D possibly TRBD1 on 6 matching bases. Trimming pared 6 bases from V and 5 bases from J, leaving 13 bases between. Looked up from germline, CDR1 is MNHEY and CDR2 is SVGAGI. This CDR3 contains 14 residues. CDR3 coding DNA: TGTGCCAGCAGATATCGACAGGCAAATGAAAAACTGTTTTTT. It translates to CASRYRQANEKLFF.

Points on this clone: Other DNA sequences of this sample code for an identical CDR3. The chain combines TRBV19 with TRBJ1-1, with D possibly TRBD1 on 5 matching bases. Per the germline V gene, CDR1 is LNHDA and CDR2 is SQIVND (reference sequence). With 3 bases removed from V and 1 base from J, the gap between germline ends came to 9 bases. The CDR3 is 14 residues long. The CDR3, as DNA: TGTGCCAGTAGTATCCAGGGAACGAACACTGAAGCTTTCTTT. This gives the protein CASSIQGTNTEAFF.

The J gene is TRBJ1-2, the V gene TRBV12-3 or TRBV12-4, with D possibly matching TRBD1 (6 bases). Deletions cut 7 bases from V and 8 bases from J, with 14 bases between. The CDR3 is made up of 12 amino acids. DNA for the CDR3: TGTGCCAGCAACCAAGGACAGATCGGCTACACCTTC. Its translation: CASNQGQIGYTF.

The chain recombines TRBV3-1 (or the pseudogene TRBV3-2) with TRBJ2-1, with D maybe TRBD1 (6 bases). Germline-derived CDR1 and CDR2 are LGHDT and YNNKEL (reference sequence). The V end lost 1 base, the J end lost 7 bases, and 14 bases lay between the germline ends. This CDR3 contains 15 residues. The chain's CDR3 is CASSQGGQGLNEQFF. The DNA of the CDR3 is TGTGCCAGCAGCCAAGGGGGCCAGGGGCTGAATGAGCAGTTCTTC.

V usage is TRBV30 and J usage is TRBJ2-2, with TRBD1 identical over 8 bases. CDR1 is GTSNPN, CDR2 SVGIG, per germline (reference sequence). CDR3 length: 14 residues. V was clipped by 4 bases and J by 1 base; unmatched bases: 2. Here the CDR3 reads CAWIGTGNTGELFF. The CDR3 DNA follows: TGTGCCTGGATCGGGACAGGGAACACCGGGGAGCTGTTTTTT. The full variable domain, completed using reference TRBV30 and TRBJ2-2, is SQTIHQWPATLVQPVGSPLSLECTVEGTSNPNLYWYRQAAGRGLQLLFYSVGIGQISSEVPQNLSASRPQDRQFILSSKKLLLSDSGFYLCAWIGTGNTGELFFGEGSRLTVL.

This chain joins TRBV4-3 and TRBJ2-1; perhaps TRBD2 as D (6 bases). The CDR3 spans 15 residues. Deletions cut 0 bases from V and 5 bases from J, with 11 bases between. The germline CDR1 and CDR2 sequences are LGHNA and YSLEER. This CDR3 is CASSQEAGVHNEQFF. CDR3 nucleotides: TGCGCCAGCAGCCAAGAAGCGGGCGTTCACAATGAGCAGTTCTTC.